These 17 T cell receptor beta chains came from one sample sequenced in a study of CD8 T cells in ankylosing spondylitis. Study outcomes and limitations: Seemingly distinctive of ankylosing spondylitis blood was a TCR beta motif formed by eight highly homologous variants.

MiXCR was run by TCRdb on the 5' RACE reads, yielding one entry per CDR3 protein. The sample contains around 890,000 distinct CDR3 sequences, about 11% of which appear only once. These receptors are not linked to any known antigen. Specimen: blood, either unsorted or a sorted T cell fraction (not recorded which). The receptor source for this set is a male donor with ankylosing spondylitis.

Here the CDR3 reads CASSPKTRAANYGYTF. CDR3 bases: TGTGCCAGCTCACCTAAGACCCGGGCCGCTAACTATGGCTACACCTTC. V usage is TRBV18 and J usage is TRBJ1-2; unclear D gene. Trimming took 3 bases from V and 0 from J, leaving 14 bases between them. Per the germline V gene, CDR1 is KGHSH and CDR2 is LQKENI. The CDR3 covers 16 residues.

This clonotype was recorded at least ten times. This rearrangement joins TRBV15 to TRBJ2-2; 11 nucleotides align to TRBD2. Germline V gives CDR1 LNHNV, CDR2 YYDKDF (reference sequence). After removal of 0 bases from V and 5 bases from J, the junction contained 17 bases not matched to a gene. The CDR3 runs to 21 residues. The CDR3 region is CATSRDIGTSGRVKGTGELFF. The CDR3, as DNA: TGTGCCACCAGCAGAGATATAGGAACTAGCGGGAGAGTTAAGGGAACCGGGGAGCTGTTTTTT.

In its sample, this clonotype was seen a few times. The chain recombines TRBV7-2 with TRBJ1-1, with D unclear. V gave up 2 bases and J gave up 1 base, with 11 bases separating them. The CDR3 is 15 amino acids. CDR1 is SGHTA, CDR2 FQGNSA, per germline. DNA of the CDR3: TGTGCCAGCAGCTTAATCCGCAGTCAGAACACTGAAGCTTTCTTT. This sequence encodes CASSLIRSQNTEAFF.

The V gene is TRBV5-1, the J gene TRBJ1-6; D is ambiguous. V gave up 0 bases and J gave up 3 bases, with 4 bases separating them. The CDR3 consists of 14 residues. Germline CDR1 and CDR2: SGHRS and YFSETQ. The CDR3 nucleotides are TGCGCCAGCAGCTTGGCCGTCTATAATTCACCCCTCCACTTT. This encodes CASSLAVYNSPLHF.

The chain is built from TRBV20-1 and TRBJ2-7, with a possible D match to TRBD1 (5 bases). Germline-derived CDR1 and CDR2 are DFQATT and SNEGSKA (reference sequence). V was cut by 3 bases and J by 4 bases, with 13 bases left in between. CDR3 length equals 13 residues. CDR3 coding DNA: TGCAGTGCTAGTCAGGGCACTTATTACGAGCAGTACTTC. This encodes CSASQGTYYEQYF.

This clonotype was seen only a few times. This chain uses TRBV20-1 with TRBJ1-4; D is undetermined. The CDR3 loop spans 16 amino acids. Germline V CDR1 and CDR2: DFQATT, SNEGSKA (reference sequence). Deletions cut 0 bases from V and 2 bases from J, with 13 bases between. In nucleotides, the CDR3 is TGCAGTGCTAGAGACCGACTGACGGGGACTAATGAAAAACTGTTTTTT. It is translated as CSARDRLTGTNEKLFF.

The chain employs TRBV6-2 or TRBV6-3 and TRBJ1-4, with D hard to call. Germline-derived CDR1 and CDR2 are MNHEY and SVGEGT. This CDR3 comprises 16 residues. V was pared by 2 bases and J by 3 bases, with 13 bases between. The CDR3 spells CASSYPPRSSNEKLFF. The DNA for the CDR3 is TGTGCCAGCAGTTACCCTCCGAGGTCTTCTAATGAAAAACTGTTTTTT.

This clonotype was counted between two and nine times. The chain joins TRBV4-3 to TRBJ1-6; D is ambiguous. V was pared by 0 bases and J by 7 bases, with 13 bases between. Germline CDR1 LGHNA, CDR2 YSLEER. CDR3 length: 16 amino acids. The CDR3 sequence: CASSQERRLTNSPLHF. The CDR3 region has the DNA TGCGCCAGCAGCCAAGAAAGGAGACTGACAAATTCACCCCTCCACTTT.

V and J are TRBV20-1 and TRBJ1-3, with 8 bases matching TRBD1. From germline, CDR1 is DFQATT and CDR2 SNEGSKA (reference sequence). Germline trimming cut 3 bases from V and 2 bases from J; bases unmatched to any gene: 3. This CDR3 has 14 residues. The CDR3 DNA reads as TGCAGTGCTAGGGACAGGGACCCTGGAAACACCATATATTTT. Its translation is CSARDRDPGNTIYF.

This clonotype was picked up a small number of times. The rearrangement links TRBV5-1 to TRBJ2-1; D gene uncertain. The V gene lost 5 bases and the J gene lost 9 bases, with 12 bases spanning the gap. Germline V gene data show CDR1 as SGHRS and CDR2 as YFSETQ. CDR3 length equals 12 residues. The CDR3: CASREVAGEQFF. CDR3 sequence (DNA): TGCGCCAGCAGAGAGGTAGCTGGTGAGCAGTTCTTC.

This chain links TRBV27 with TRBJ2-1, with a possible D match to TRBD1 (5 bases). This CDR3 is built from 16 residues. Germline V CDR1 and CDR2: MNHEY, SMNVEV (reference sequence). V was trimmed by 5 bases and J by 6 bases, leaving 20 bases between them. The CDR3 loop is CASSIGRRTYSNEQFF. Here the CDR3 DNA reads TGTGCCAGCAGTATCGGGCGGCGGACATACAGCAATGAGCAGTTCTTC.

The V and J genes are TRBV7-6 and TRBJ2-3; 7 nucleotides match TRBD1. Trimming took 1 base from V and 8 from J; bases not matched to a gene: 6. The CDR3 length is 14 residues. The germline V gene has CDR1 SGHVS and CDR2 FNYEAQ. This CDR3 is CASSLDRGPFTQYF. CDR3 DNA sequence: TGTGCCAGCAGCTTAGACAGGGGCCCCTTTACGCAGTATTTT.

The rearrangement uses TRBV20-1 and TRBJ1-1; possible D gene TRBD1, 6 bases. Germline values: CDR1 DFQATT, CDR2 SNEGSKA (reference sequence). Trimming pared 3 bases from V and 1 base from J, leaving 15 bases between. This CDR3 has 15 residues. The CDR3 sequence is CSASSGTRGNTEAFF. The CDR3 nucleotides read TGCAGTGCTAGTAGCGGGACACGGGGGAACACTGAAGCTTTCTTT.

Turning to this clonotype: This sequence may be a read error, since a much larger clone differs from it by one base. In this CDR3 the conserved last residue, phenylalanine or tryptophan, is missing, so a read error is likely. The chain is built from TRBV7-2 and TRBJ2-7; D call uncertain. Between the trimmed V and J ends, which lost 8 bases and 0 bases, there was a span of 14 bases. The CDR3 covers 14 residues. Germline CDR1 and CDR2: SGHTA and FQGNSA. The CDR3 region is CASSSGRSSYEQYS. CDR3 nucleotide sequence: TGTGCCAGCTCCTCTGGACGGTCCTCCTACGAGCAGTACTCC.

The chain uses TRBV20-1 and TRBJ1-5; no clear D gene. Per germline, CDR1 DFQATT and CDR2 SNEGSKA (reference sequence). The CDR3 runs to 16 residues. The V end lost 0 bases, the J end lost 0 bases, and 12 bases lay between the germline ends. The CDR3 spells CSARDSQTDSNQPQHF. The CDR3 DNA reads as TGCAGTGCTAGAGATTCACAGACGGATAGCAATCAGCCCCAGCATTTT.

This clonotype showed up just a few times. The rearrangement joins TRBV7-9 to TRBJ2-6; possible D gene TRBD2, 5 bases. Trimming stripped 5 bases from V and 4 bases from J, with 15 bases between. Germline CDR1 reads SEHNR; CDR2 reads FQNEAQ (reference sequence). This CDR3 region has 16 residues. CDR3 amino acids: CASSTHRGSGANVLTF. Here the CDR3 DNA reads TGTGCCAGCAGCACCCATCGGGGAAGCGGGGCCAACGTCCTGACTTTC.

The CDR3 spells CASSQPNGYTF. Here the CDR3 DNA reads TGCGCCAGCAGTCAACCTAATGGCTACACCTTC. The J gene is TRBJ1-2, the V gene TRBV23-1; D is unresolved. TRBV23-1 is marked as an open reading frame, function uncertain. CDR3 length equals 11 residues. V lost 2 bases to trimming and J lost 6 bases, with 4 bases between them.